This T cell receptor beta chain was captured by sequencing in a study of blood T cell repertoires in COVID-19. Study context: Samples taken during acute and convalescent COVID-19 were collected in the United States, Italy and Spain.

In the authors' methods: By means of reference gene primer amplification, nucleated cell counts were estimated. Libraries were prepared by immunoSEQ multiplex PCR; TCRdb keeps only in-frame clonotypes and omits some of them. V and J calls and clone size are given by that table; D and trimming were obtained from the DNA. This table holds more than 60,000 clones, 70% to 90% found once. The CDR3 is 16 residues long. Trimming took off 0 bases at V and 3 bases at J, with 14 bases between the two ends. Germline V gives CDR1 PRHDT, CDR2 FYEKMQ (reference sequence). This clone was picked up one time. This rearrangement joins TRBV13 to TRBJ1-1, with D unresolved. The material sequenced was peripheral blood. The source is a man in his sixties with acute or convalescent COVID-19. The CDR3: CASSLGGHDTYTEAFF. The CDR3 nucleotides are TGTGCCAGCAGCTTAGGAGGCCACGACACGTACACTGAAGCTTTCTTT.